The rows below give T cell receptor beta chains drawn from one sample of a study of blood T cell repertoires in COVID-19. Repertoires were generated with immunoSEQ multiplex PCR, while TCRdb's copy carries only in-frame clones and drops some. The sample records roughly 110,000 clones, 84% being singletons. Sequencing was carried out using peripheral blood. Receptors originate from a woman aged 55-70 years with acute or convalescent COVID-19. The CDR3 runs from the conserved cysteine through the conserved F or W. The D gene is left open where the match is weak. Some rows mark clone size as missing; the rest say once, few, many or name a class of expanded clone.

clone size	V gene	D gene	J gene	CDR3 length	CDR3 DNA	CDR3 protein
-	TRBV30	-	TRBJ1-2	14	TGTGCCTGGATCAAAGACAGTAACAACTATGGCTACACCTTC	CAWIKDSNNYGYTF
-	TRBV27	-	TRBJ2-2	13	TGTGCCAGCAGTCGCCAGGGATTCGGGGAGCTGTTTTTT	CASSRQGFGELFF
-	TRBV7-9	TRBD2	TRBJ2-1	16	TGTGCCAGCAGCTTAGTTCAGACTAGCGGGAGGAATGAGCAGTTCTTC	CASSLVQTSGRNEQFF
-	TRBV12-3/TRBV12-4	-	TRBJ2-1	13	TGTGCCAGCAGGCGCCAGGGGAACAATGAGCAGTTCTTC	CASRRQGNNEQFF
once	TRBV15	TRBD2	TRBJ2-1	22	TGTGCCACCAGCAGAGATTCTGTGGCACCGGGACTAGCGGGAGGGAACTACAATGAGCAGTTCTTC	CATSRDSVAPGLAGGNYNEQFF
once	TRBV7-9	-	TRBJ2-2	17	TGTGCCAGCAGCTTAGCGGGGGGGCGTGCGAACACCGGGGAGCTGTTTTTT	CASSLAGGRANTGELFF
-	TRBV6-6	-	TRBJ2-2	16	TGTGCCAGCAGTTACTCTGGCCAAATAATCACCGGGGAGCTGTTTTTT	CASSYSGQIITGELFF
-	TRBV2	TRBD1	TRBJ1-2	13	TGTGCCAGCAGCTTTGGACAGGGTAACGGCTACACCTTC	CASSFGQGNGYTF
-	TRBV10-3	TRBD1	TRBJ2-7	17	TGTGCCATCAGTGAGTCCTTACTTAGGGACAGGACCTACGAGCAGTACTTC	CAISESLLRDRTYEQYF
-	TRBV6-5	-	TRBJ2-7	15	TGTGCCAGCAGTCCAATTCTACTATCTTCCTACGAGCAGTACTTC	CASSPILLSSYEQYF
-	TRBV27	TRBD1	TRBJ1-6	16	TGTGCCAGCAGTTTATTTTTCGGGACAGGGAATTCACCCCTCCACTTT	CASSLFFGTGNSPLHF
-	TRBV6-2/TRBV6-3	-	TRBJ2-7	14	TGTGCCAGCAGTTACGGGGGGGCGCCGGACGAGCAGTACTTC	CASSYGGAPDEQYF
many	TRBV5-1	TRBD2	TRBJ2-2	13	TGCGCCAGCAGCTTCGGGGGGGCCGGGGAGCTGTTTTTT	CASSFGGAGELFF
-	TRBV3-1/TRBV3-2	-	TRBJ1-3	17	TGTGCCAGCAGCCAAGATACGGGAACCTACTCTGGAAACACCATATATTTT	CASSQDTGTYSGNTIYF
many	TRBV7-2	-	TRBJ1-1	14	TGTGCCAGCAGCTTAGGGCTGGCAAACACTGAAGCTTTCTTT	CASSLGLANTEAFF
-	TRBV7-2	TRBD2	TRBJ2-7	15	TGTGCCAGCAGCTTCGGACTAGCGGGGGCCTACGAGCAGTACTTC	CASSFGLAGAYEQYF
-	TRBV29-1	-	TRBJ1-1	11	TGCAGCGTTGGGTTGTTCGGTGAAGCTTTCTTT	CSVGLFGEAFF
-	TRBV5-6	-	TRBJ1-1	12	TGTGCCAGCAGCTTTCGTATCAATCGGGCTTTCTTT	CASSFRINRAFF
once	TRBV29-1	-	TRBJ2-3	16	TGCAGTGTTGAAGATTATTCGCTAGCACACACAGATACGCAGTATTTT	CSVEDYSLAHTDTQYF
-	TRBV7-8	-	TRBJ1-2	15	TGTGCCAGCAGTCAGTCCACAGGGAGGGTGGAAGGCTACACCTTC	CASSQSTGRVEGYTF
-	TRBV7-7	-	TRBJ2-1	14	TGTGCTAGCAGCTCCCACTATACCGACAATGAGCAGTTCTTC	CASSSHYTDNEQFF
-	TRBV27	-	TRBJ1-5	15	TGTGCCAGCAGCCCCTTTTCTATCGTGGATCAGCCCCAGCATTTT	CASSPFSIVDQPQHF
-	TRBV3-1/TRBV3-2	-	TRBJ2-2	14	TGTGCCAGCAGCCAAGCAGCGGTCACCGGGGAGCTGTTTTTT	CASSQAAVTGELFF
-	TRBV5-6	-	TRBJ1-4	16	TGTGCCAGCAGCTTGGCTTACAAGTCTTCCTATGAAAAACTGTTTTTT	CASSLAYKSSYEKLFF
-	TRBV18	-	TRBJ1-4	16	TGTGCCAGCTCACCGGGGAGGGAATCAACTAATGAAAAACTGTTTTTT	CASSPGRESTNEKLFF
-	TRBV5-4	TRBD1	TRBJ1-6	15	TGTGCCAGCAGCCCCCGGACAGGGGGTAATTCACCCCTCCACTTT	CASSPRTGGNSPLHF
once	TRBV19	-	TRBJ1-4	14	TGTGCCAGTACCTCCGGAGGGTCGGAAGAAAAACTGTTTTTT	CASTSGGSEEKLFF
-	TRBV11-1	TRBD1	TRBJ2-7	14	TGTGCCAGCAGACAAGACAGGGATTCGTACGAGCAGTACTTC	CASRQDRDSYEQYF
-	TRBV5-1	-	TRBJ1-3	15	TGCGCCAGCAGCTTGGTGGGCGAAGGAGGAAACACCATATATTTT	CASSLVGEGGNTIYF
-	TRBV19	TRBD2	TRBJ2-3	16	TGTGCCAGTAGCGGGGGACCGGGACTAGCATCGGATACGCAGTATTTT	CASSGGPGLASDTQYF
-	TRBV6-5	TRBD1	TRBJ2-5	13	TGTGCCAGGGGGTCAGGGGGAATTGAGACCCAGTACTTC	CARGSGGIETQYF
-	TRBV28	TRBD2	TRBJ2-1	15	TGTGCCAGCAGTTCTAGCGGGACTCGCTACAATGAGCAGTTCTTC	CASSSSGTRYNEQFF
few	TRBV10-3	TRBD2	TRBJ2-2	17	TGTGCCATCAGTGAGTTCGCTAGCGGGAGGGCCGACGGGGAGCTGTTTTTT	CAISEFASGRADGELFF
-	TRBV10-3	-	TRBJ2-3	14	TGTGCCAGCACCGGGGACATTAGTGCAGATACGCAGTATTTT	CASTGDISADTQYF
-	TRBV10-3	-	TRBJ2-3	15	TGTGCCATCAGTGAGGACAGGATTGGCACAGATACGCAGTATTTT	CAISEDRIGTDTQYF
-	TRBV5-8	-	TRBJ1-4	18	TGTGCCAGCAGCCGGGGGGACGGTAGCCATGCAACTAATGAAAAACTGTTTTTT	CASSRGDGSHATNEKLFF
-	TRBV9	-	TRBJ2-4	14	TGTGCCAGCAGCGCCCAGGGTGCCAAAAACATTCAGTACTTC	CASSAQGAKNIQYF
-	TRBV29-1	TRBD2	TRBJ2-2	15	TGCAGCGTGTCCGGGACTAGTTTGGACACCGGGGAGCTGTTTTTT	CSVSGTSLDTGELFF
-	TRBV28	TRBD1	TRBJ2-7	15	TGTGCCAGCAGCTTACCTCCGGGACAGGGTTTTGAGCAGTACTTC	CASSLPPGQGFEQYF
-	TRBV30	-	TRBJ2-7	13	TGTGCCTGGATCCCCCAGGGCTCCTACGAGCAGTACTTC	CAWIPQGSYEQYF